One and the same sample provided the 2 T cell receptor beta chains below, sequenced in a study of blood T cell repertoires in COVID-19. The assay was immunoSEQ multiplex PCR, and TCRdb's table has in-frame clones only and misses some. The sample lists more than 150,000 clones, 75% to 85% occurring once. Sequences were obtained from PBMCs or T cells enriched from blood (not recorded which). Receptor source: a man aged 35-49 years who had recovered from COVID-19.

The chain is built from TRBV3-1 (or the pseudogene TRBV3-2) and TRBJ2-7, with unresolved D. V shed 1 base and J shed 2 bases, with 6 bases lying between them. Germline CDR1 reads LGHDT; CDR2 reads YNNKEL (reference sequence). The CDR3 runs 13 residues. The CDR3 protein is CASSQGLAYEQYF. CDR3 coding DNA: TGTGCCAGCAGCCAAGGACTGGCCTACGAGCAGTACTTC.

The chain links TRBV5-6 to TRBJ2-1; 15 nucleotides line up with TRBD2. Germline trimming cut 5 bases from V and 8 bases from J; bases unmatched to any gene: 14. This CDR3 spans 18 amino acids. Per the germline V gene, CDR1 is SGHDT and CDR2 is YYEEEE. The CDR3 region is CASSLMGLAGGRRHEQFF. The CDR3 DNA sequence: TGTGCCAGCAGTCTGATGGGACTAGCGGGAGGTAGGCGTCATGAGCAGTTCTTC.